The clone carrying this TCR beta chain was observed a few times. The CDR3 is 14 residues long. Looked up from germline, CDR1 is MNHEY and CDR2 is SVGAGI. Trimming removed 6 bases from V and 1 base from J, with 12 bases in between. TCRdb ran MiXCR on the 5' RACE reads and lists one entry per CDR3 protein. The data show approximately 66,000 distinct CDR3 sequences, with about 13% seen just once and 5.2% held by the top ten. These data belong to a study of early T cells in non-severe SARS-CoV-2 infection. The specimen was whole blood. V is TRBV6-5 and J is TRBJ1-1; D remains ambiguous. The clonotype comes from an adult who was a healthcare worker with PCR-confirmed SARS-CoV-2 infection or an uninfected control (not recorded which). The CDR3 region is CASSQRAGNTEAFF. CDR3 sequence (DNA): TGTGCCAGCAGCCAACGAGCGGGGAACACTGAAGCTTTCTTT.